Sequencing of this T cell receptor (beta chain) was carried out in a study of T cell changes during pregnancy in multiple sclerosis. Looked up from germline, CDR1 is MGHRA and CDR2 is YSYEKL. V was trimmed by 1 base and J by 1 base, leaving 16 bases between them. This CDR3 is 17 amino acids long. Generated by immunoSEQ multiplex PCR, the TCRdb table keeps only in-frame clones and is missing some. The sample shows some 80,000 clones, 90% to 95% of them seen only once. The chain couples TRBV4-1 to TRBJ1-1, with D possibly TRBD1 on 6 matching bases. The receptor was derived from a female donor with multiple sclerosis, enrolled in a pregnancy study. The material sequenced was peripheral blood, taken before pregnancy. DNA of the CDR3: TGCGCCAGCAGCCAAGCCTGGGGGGGGGCGAGGAACACTGAAGCTTTCTTT. Translated, it gives CASSQAWGGARNTEAFF.